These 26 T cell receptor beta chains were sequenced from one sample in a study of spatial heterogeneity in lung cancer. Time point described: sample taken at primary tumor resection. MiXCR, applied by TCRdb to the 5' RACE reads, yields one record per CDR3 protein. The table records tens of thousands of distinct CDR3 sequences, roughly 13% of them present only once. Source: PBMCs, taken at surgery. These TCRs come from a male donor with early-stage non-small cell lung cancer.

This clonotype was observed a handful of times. The CDR3 region has the DNA TGTGCCAGCAGTGAAGTAGGGACAGGAAAAAACTATGGCTACACCTTC. It encodes CASSEVGTGKNYGYTF. This chain connects TRBV6-1 to TRBJ1-2; 8 nucleotides align to TRBD1. The CDR3 length is 16 residues. The V segment lost 1 base and the J segment 2 bases; nucleotides outside the gene matches: 6. The germline gives CDR1 MNHNS, CDR2 SASEGT.

The CDR3 loop reads CSARTSGSVYEQFF. CDR3 DNA sequence: TGCAGTGCGCGGACTAGCGGGAGTGTCTATGAGCAGTTCTTC. The genes are TRBV20-1 and TRBJ2-1, with TRBD2 identical over 13 bases. With 6 bases clipped from V and 8 bases from J, the junction kept 7 bases outside the gene matches. This CDR3 is 14 amino acids long. Germline assignment: CDR1 DFQATT and CDR2 SNEGSKA (reference sequence).

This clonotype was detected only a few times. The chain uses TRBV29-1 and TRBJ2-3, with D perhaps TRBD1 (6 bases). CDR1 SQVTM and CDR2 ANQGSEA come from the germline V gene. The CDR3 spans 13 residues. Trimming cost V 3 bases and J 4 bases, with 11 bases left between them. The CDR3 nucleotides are TGCAGCGTTGAGGCAGGGGCGGCAGATACGCAGTATTTT. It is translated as CSVEAGAADTQYF.

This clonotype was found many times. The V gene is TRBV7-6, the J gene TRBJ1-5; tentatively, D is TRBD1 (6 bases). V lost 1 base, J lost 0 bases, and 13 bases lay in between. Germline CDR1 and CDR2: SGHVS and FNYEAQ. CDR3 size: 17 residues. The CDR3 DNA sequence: TGTGCCAGCAGCTTAGGTCCGGGACACCATAGCAATCAGCCCCAGCATTTT. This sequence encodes CASSLGPGHHSNQPQHF.

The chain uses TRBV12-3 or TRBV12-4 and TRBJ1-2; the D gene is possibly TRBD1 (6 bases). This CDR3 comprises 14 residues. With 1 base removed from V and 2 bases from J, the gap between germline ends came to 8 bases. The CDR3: CASSLGTVNYGYTF. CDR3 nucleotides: TGTGCCAGCAGTTTAGGGACAGTGAACTATGGCTACACCTTC.

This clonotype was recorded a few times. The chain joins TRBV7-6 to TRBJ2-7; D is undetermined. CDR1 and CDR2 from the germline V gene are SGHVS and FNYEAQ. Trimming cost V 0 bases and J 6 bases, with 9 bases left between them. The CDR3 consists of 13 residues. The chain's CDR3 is CASSLAPRFEQYF. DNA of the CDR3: TGTGCCAGCAGCTTAGCCCCTCGGTTCGAGCAGTACTTC. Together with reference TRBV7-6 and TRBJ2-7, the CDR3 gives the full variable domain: GAGVSQSPRYKVTKRGQDVALRCDPISGHVSLYWYRQALGQGPEFLTYFNYEAQQDKSGLPNDRFSAERPEGSISTLTIQRTEQRDSAMYRCASSLAPRFEQYFGPGTRLTVT.

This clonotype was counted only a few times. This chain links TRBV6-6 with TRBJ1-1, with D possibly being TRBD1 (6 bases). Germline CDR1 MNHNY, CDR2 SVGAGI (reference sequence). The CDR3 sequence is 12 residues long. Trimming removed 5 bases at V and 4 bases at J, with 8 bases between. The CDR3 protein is CASSQGFTEAFF. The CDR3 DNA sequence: TGTGCCAGCAGTCAGGGGTTCACTGAAGCTTTCTTT.

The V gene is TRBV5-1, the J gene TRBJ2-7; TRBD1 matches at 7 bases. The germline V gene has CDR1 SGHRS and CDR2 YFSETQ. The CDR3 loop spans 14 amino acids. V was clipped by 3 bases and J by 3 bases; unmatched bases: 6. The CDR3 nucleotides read TGCGCCAGCAGCTCGGTGACAGGGATCTACGAGCAGTACTTC. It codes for CASSSVTGIYEQYF.

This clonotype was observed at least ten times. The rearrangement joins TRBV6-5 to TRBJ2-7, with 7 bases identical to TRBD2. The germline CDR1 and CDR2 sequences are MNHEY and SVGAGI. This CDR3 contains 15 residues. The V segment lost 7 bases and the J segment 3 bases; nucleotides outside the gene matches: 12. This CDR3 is CASTPLGGVGYEQYF. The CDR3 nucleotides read TGTGCCAGCACCCCCCTGGGGGGGGTCGGCTACGAGCAGTACTTC.

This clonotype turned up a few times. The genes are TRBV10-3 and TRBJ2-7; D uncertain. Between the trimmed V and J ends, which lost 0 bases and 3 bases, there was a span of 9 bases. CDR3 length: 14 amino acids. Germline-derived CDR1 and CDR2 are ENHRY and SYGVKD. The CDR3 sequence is CAISESLADYEQYF. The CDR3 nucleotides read TGTGCCATCAGTGAGTCTCTTGCAGACTACGAGCAGTACTTC.

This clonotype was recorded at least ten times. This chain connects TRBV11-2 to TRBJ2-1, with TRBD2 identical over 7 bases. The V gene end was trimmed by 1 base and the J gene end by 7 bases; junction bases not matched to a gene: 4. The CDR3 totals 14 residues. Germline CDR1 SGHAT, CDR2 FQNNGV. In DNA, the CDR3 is TGTGCCAGCAGCTTAGTGCGGGGGATGAATGAGCAGTTCTTC. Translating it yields CASSLVRGMNEQFF. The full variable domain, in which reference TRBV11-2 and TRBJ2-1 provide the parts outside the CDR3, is EAGVAQSPRYKIIEKRQSVAFWCNPISGHATLYWYQQILGQGPKLLIQFQNNGVVDDSQLPKDRFSAERLKGVDSTLKIQPAKLEDSAVYLCASSLVRGMNEQFFGPGTRLTVL.

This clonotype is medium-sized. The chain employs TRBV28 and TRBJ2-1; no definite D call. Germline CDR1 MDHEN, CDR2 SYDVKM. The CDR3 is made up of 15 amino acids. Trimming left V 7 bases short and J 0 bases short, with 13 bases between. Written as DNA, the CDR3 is TGTGCCAGCACTATACTAAGTAGCTCCTACAATGAGCAGTTCTTC. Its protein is CASTILSSSYNEQFF. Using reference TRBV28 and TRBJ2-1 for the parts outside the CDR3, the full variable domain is DVKVTQSSRYLVKRTGEKVFLECVQDMDHENMFWYRQDPGLGLRLIYFSYDVKMKEKGDIPEGYSVSREKKERFSLILESASTNQTSMYLCASTILSSSYNEQFFGPGTRLTVL.

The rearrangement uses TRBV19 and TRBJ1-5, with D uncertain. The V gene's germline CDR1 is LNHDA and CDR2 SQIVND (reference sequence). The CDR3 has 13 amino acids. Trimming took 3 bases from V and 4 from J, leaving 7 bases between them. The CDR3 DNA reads TGTGCCAGTAGTATCATGGGGAATCAGCCCCAGCATTTT. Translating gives CASSIMGNQPQHF.

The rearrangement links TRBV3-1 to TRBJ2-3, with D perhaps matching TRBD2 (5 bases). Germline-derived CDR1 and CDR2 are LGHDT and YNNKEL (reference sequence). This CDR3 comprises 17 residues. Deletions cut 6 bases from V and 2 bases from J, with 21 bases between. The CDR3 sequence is CASSLRANPGYTDTQYF. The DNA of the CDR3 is TGTGCCAGCAGTCTCCGGGCCAACCCGGGGTACACAGATACGCAGTATTTT.

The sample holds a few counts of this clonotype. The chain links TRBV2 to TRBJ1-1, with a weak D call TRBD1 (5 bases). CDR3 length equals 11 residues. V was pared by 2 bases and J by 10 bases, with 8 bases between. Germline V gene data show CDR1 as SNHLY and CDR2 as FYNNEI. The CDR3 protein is CASSERGGAFF. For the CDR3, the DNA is TGTGCCAGCAGTGAACGGGGGGGAGCTTTCTTT.

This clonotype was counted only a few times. DNA for the CDR3: TGTGCCACCAGCCACCAAAGGTTGGCGGGGACTCATACGCAGTATTTT. Amino acids: CATSHQRLAGTHTQYF. This chain connects TRBV15 to TRBJ2-3, with D possibly matching TRBD2 (6 bases). Deletions cut 5 bases from V and 7 bases from J, with 22 bases between. The length of the CDR3 is 16 residues. Germline-derived CDR1 and CDR2 are LNHNV and YYDKDF (reference sequence).

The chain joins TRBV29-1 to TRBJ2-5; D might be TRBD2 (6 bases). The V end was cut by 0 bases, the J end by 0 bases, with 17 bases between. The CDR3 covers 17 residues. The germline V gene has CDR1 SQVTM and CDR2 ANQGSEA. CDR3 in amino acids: CSVEEFRGAVYQETQYF. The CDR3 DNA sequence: TGCAGCGTTGAAGAATTTCGCGGGGCAGTGTACCAAGAGACCCAGTACTTC.

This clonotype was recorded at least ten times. The CDR3 region is CASSSSGRIYEQYF. CDR3 bases: TGTGCCAGCAGTTCTAGCGGGAGAATTTACGAGCAGTACTTC. The chain links TRBV27 to TRBJ2-7; 10 bases are a match to TRBD2. The CDR3 consists of 14 residues. Germline loops: CDR1 MNHEY, CDR2 SMNVEV (reference sequence). V shed 4 bases and J 4 bases; nucleotides not matched to a gene: 4.

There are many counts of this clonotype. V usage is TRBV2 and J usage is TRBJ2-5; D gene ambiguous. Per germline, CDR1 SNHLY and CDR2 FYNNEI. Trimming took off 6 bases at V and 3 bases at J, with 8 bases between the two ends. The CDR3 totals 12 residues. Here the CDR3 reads CASRDLEETQYF. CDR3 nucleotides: TGTGCCAGCAGGGACCTGGAAGAGACCCAGTACTTC.

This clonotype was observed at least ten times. As DNA, the CDR3 is TGTGCCAGCACCTTCTTCTACGAGCAGTACTTC. The encoded protein is CASTFFYEQYF. The genes are TRBV28 and TRBJ2-7; no clear D. With 7 bases removed from V and 3 bases from J, the gap between germline ends came to 7 bases. The germline V gene encodes CDR1 MDHEN and CDR2 SYDVKM. CDR3 length equals 11 residues.

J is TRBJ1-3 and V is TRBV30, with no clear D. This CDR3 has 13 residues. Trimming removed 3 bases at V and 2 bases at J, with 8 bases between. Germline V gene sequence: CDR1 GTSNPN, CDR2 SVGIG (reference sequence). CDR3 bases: TGTGCCTGGAGAGAGCGTGCTGGAAACACCATATATTTT. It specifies CAWRERAGNTIYF.

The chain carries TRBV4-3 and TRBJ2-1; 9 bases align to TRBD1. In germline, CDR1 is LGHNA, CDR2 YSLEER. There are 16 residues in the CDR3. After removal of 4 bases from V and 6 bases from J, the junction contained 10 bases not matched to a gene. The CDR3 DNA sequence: TGCGCCAGCAGCCTCGCTCCGGGACAGGGCCCCAATGAGCAGTTCTTC. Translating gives CASSLAPGQGPNEQFF.

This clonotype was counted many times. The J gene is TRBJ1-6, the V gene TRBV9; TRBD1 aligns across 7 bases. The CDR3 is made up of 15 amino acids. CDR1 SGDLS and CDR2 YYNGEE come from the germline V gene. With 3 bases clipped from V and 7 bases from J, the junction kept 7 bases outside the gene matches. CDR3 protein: CASSAIDRANSPLHF. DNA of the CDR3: TGTGCCAGCAGCGCGATAGACAGGGCCAATTCACCCCTCCACTTT.

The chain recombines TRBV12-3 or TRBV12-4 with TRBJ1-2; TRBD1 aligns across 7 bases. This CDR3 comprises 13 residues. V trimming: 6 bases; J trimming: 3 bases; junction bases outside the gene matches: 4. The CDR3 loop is CASREGGDYGYTF. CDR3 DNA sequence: TGTGCCAGCAGAGAAGGGGGCGACTATGGCTACACCTTC.

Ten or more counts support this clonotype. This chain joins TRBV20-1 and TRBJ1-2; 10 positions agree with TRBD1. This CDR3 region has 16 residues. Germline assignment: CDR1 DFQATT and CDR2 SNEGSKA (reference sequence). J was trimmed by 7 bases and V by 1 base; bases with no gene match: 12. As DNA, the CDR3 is TGCAGTGCTAGAGGGACGGCGGGACAGGGGATTAGTGGCTACACCTTC. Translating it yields CSARGTAGQGISGYTF.

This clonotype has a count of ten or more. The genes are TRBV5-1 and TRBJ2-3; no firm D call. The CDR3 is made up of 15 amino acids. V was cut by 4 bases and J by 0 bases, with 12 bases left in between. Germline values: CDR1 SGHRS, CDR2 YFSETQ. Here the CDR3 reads CASSPLTASTDTQYF. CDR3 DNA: TGCGCCAGCAGCCCACTGACTGCTAGCACAGATACGCAGTATTTT.